This passage covers 22 T cell receptor beta chains from one sample sequenced in a study of identical twins (TCRdb year 2016). Library preparation employed 5' RACE. Sequencing relied on an Illumina HiSeq 2000. TCRdb reanalyzed the raw reads on its own, using fastp at Q25 for trimming and MiXCR for clone calling, and kept in-frame beta chains. Each entry merges the rows of one CDR3 protein and shows their most common DNA and genes. The sample table contains 420,000 or so distinct CDR3 sequences; only one count was recorded for 15% to 20% of them. Around 12% of the sample rests with the top ten. Sequencing was carried out using naive T cells sorted from blood. The cell subset or site label here, explained by the study, means: cells isolated with a human naive T-cell isolation kit. The receptor source for this set is a man over 45 in good health.

This clonotype was seen only a few times. The chain has TRBV4-3 and TRBJ1-1; the D is unclear. V lost 1 base, J lost 1 base, and 10 bases lay in between. CDR3 length equals 15 residues. Per germline, CDR1 LGHNA and CDR2 YSLEER. The CDR3 region has the DNA TGCGCCAGCAGCCAAGGGTGGCGAGAGAACACTGAAGCTTTCTTT. Its translation: CASSQGWRENTEAFF.

There are many counts of this clonotype. V and J are TRBV20-1 and TRBJ2-3; TRBD2 aligns across 13 bases. Germline assignment: CDR1 DFQATT and CDR2 SNEGSKA (reference sequence). Trimming took 5 bases from V and 4 from J; bases not matched to a gene: 9. The CDR3 runs 16 residues. CDR3 loop: CSAHIRTSGSPDTQYF. The CDR3 nucleotides are TGCAGTGCTCATATAAGGACTAGCGGGAGCCCAGATACGCAGTATTTT.

This clonotype was recorded at least ten times. The chain has TRBV20-1 and TRBJ1-1, with D maybe TRBD1 (6 bases). Germline V lookup: CDR1 DFQATT, CDR2 SNEGSKA (reference sequence). Deletions cut 5 bases from V and 1 base from J, with 14 bases between. The CDR3 length is 14 residues. Written as DNA, the CDR3 is TGCAGTGCTCGACGAACAGGGTCGAACACTGAAGCTTTCTTT. Its protein product is CSARRTGSNTEAFF.

This clonotype was recorded at least ten times. V and J are TRBV4-3 and TRBJ2-1, with TRBD2 identical over 10 bases. CDR1 is LGHNA and CDR2 is YSLEER in the germline V gene. The CDR3 has 20 amino acids. Trimming cost V 1 base and J 3 bases; bases outside gene matches: 15. CDR3 sequence: CASSQASQGLAGEVYNEQFF. CDR3 coding DNA: TGCGCCAGCAGCCAAGCCTCTCAGGGGCTAGCGGGAGAAGTCTACAATGAGCAGTTCTTC.

This clonotype was seen only once. The V gene is TRBV10-3, the J gene TRBJ2-7; D is undetermined. Germline CDR1 ENHRY, CDR2 SYGVKD. Trimming took 2 bases from V and 0 from J, leaving 14 bases between them. The CDR3 has 16 residues. The CDR3 spells CAISESVGFTSYEQYF. The CDR3 DNA reads TGTGCCATCAGTGAGAGTGTAGGCTTTACCTCCTACGAGCAGTACTTC.

This clonotype was counted a few times. The V gene is TRBV20-1, the J gene TRBJ2-3, with D maybe TRBD2 (7 bases). This CDR3 has 13 residues. Germline CDR1 is DFQATT and CDR2 is SNEGSKA (reference sequence). Trimming stripped 5 bases from V and 6 bases from J, with 15 bases between. The CDR3 DNA is TGCAGTGCTGGGGGCCGGCGGGGGGATACGCAGTATTTT. Encoded protein: CSAGGRRGDTQYF.

This chain connects TRBV4-2 to TRBJ1-4, with a weak D call TRBD1 (6 bases). CDR1 and CDR2 from the germline V gene are LGHNA and YNFKEQ. The V end was cut by 3 bases, the J end by 6 bases, with 11 bases between. The CDR3 consists of 14 residues. The CDR3 loop reads CASSHRGPDEKLFF. Here the CDR3 DNA reads TGTGCCAGCAGCCACCGGGGGCCGGATGAAAAACTGTTTTTT.

The chain employs TRBV10-3 and TRBJ2-1, with 7 nucleotides matching TRBD2. This CDR3 is built from 16 residues. The ends lost 5 bases at V and 4 bases at J; junction bases unmatched: 11. CDR1 is ENHRY and CDR2 is SYGVKD in the germline V gene. CDR3 region: CAISTNAGAGYNEQFF. The CDR3 coding sequence is TGTGCCATCAGTACCAACGCCGGAGCGGGGTACAATGAGCAGTTCTTC.

The chain joins TRBV25-1 to TRBJ2-7; D uncertain. Germline V gives CDR1 MGHDK, CDR2 SYGVNS. This CDR3 is built from 12 residues. Trimming took off 1 base at V and 6 bases at J, with 7 bases between the two ends. The CDR3 reads CASSESWGEQYF. The DNA of the CDR3 is TGTGCCAGCAGTGAATCTTGGGGCGAGCAGTACTTC.

The chain combines TRBV6-2 or TRBV6-3 with TRBJ2-2; tentatively, D is TRBD1 or TRBD2 (5 bases each). Germline loops: CDR1 MNHEY, CDR2 SVGEGT. V dropped 6 bases and J dropped 3 bases, with 14 bases sitting between them. The CDR3 is 15 residues long. CDR3 DNA sequence: TGTGCCAGCAGCACCGGGACGGTGTACACCGGGGAGCTGTTTTTT. This sequence encodes CASSTGTVYTGELFF.

This clonotype appeared many times. The rearrangement joins TRBV7-9 to TRBJ1-1, with D hard to call. V was shortened by 2 bases and J by 1 base, with 8 bases between the two germline ends. The CDR3 is 14 residues long. CDR1 and CDR2 from the germline V gene are SEHNR and FQNEAQ (reference sequence). The CDR3 region has the DNA TGTGCCAGCAGCTTAAGTCGGGGGAACACTGAAGCTTTCTTT. Its protein is CASSLSRGNTEAFF. Based on the CDR3 plus reference TRBV7-9 and TRBJ1-1, the full variable domain is DTGVSQNPRHKITKRGQNVTFRCDPISEHNRLYWYRQTLGQGPEFLTYFQNEAQLEKSRLLSDRFSAERPKGSFSTLEIQRTEQGDSAMYLCASSLSRGNTEAFFGQGTRLTVV.

CDR3: CSVVLGNQPQHF. The DNA for the CDR3 is TGCAGCGTTGTCTTGGGCAATCAGCCCCAGCATTTT. The chain combines TRBV29-1 with TRBJ1-5; D ambiguous. The germline V and J ends were trimmed by 4 bases and 2 bases, with 6 bases remaining between them. Per germline, CDR1 SQVTM and CDR2 ANQGSEA. The CDR3 contains 12 residues.

This clonotype was detected many times. The gene calls are TRBV29-1 and TRBJ2-7; TRBD1 matches at 10 bases. The CDR3 is 13 amino acids. Germline V gene data show CDR1 as SQVTM and CDR2 as ANQGSEA. V lost 7 bases and J lost 4; bases outside the gene matches: 7. The CDR3 region has the DNA TGCAGCGCCCGGACAGGGGGAGGTTACGAGCAGTACTTC. Protein product: CSARTGGGYEQYF.

The V gene is TRBV20-1, the J gene TRBJ1-1; no definite D call. CDR1 and CDR2 (germline): DFQATT, SNEGSKA (reference sequence). This CDR3 spans 13 amino acids. CDR3: CRSGQTMNTEAFF. CDR3 sequence (DNA): TGCAGAAGTGGGCAGACCATGAACACTGAAGCTTTCTTT.

The J gene is TRBJ2-3, the V gene TRBV14; TRBD2 might be the D (7 bases). The V end was cut by 4 bases, the J end by 2 bases, with 19 bases between. This CDR3 contains 17 residues. Germline V lookup: CDR1 SGHDN, CDR2 FVKESK. The CDR3 protein is CASSPDPRGADTDTQYF. DNA for the CDR3: TGTGCCAGCAGCCCCGACCCCCGGGGGGCCGACACAGATACGCAGTATTTT.

V gene TRBV4-3 combines with J gene TRBJ2-1; no firm D call. CDR1 is LGHNA and CDR2 is YSLEER in the germline V gene. The length of the CDR3 is 16 residues. Trimming took off 0 bases at V and 0 bases at J, with 9 bases between the two ends. The CDR3 spells CASSQDPPSSYNEQFF. CDR3 nucleotide sequence: TGCGCCAGCAGCCAAGACCCTCCTAGCTCCTACAATGAGCAGTTCTTC.

This clonotype was observed a few times. The V gene is TRBV5-5, the J gene TRBJ1-2, with D unresolved. CDR1 and CDR2 (germline): SGHKS, YYEKEE (reference sequence). V lost 1 base, J lost 11 bases, and 15 bases lay in between. This CDR3 region has 13 residues. CDR3 region: CASSLLGSGHYTF. CDR3 coding DNA: TGTGCCAGCAGCTTGCTGGGGAGTGGGCATTACACCTTC.

This clonotype has more than one count but fewer than ten. The chain is built from TRBV28 and TRBJ2-1, with D perhaps being TRBD1 or TRBD2 (5 bases each). The CDR3 contains 13 residues. Germline V gene lookup returns CDR1 MDHEN and CDR2 SYDVKM. Trimming stripped 5 bases from V and 7 bases from J, with 12 bases between. CDR3 in amino acids: CASSPPGRNEQFF. CDR3 in DNA: TGTGCCAGCAGTCCCCCGGGACGGAATGAGCAGTTCTTC. Using reference TRBV28 and TRBJ2-1 for the parts outside the CDR3, the full variable domain is DVKVTQSSRYLVKRTGEKVFLECVQDMDHENMFWYRQDPGLGLRLIYFSYDVKMKEKGDIPEGYSVSREKKERFSLILESASTNQTSMYLCASSPPGRNEQFFGPGTRLTVL.

This clonotype was counted ten times or more. The chain carries TRBV12-3 or TRBV12-4 and TRBJ2-4; TRBD1 matches at 10 bases. The J segment lost 6 bases and the V segment lost 5 bases, leaving 7 bases of the junction unmatched. This CDR3 spans 15 amino acids. This CDR3 reads CASSSSWDRGNIQYF. CDR3 nucleotides: TGTGCCAGCAGTAGTTCGTGGGACAGGGGAAACATTCAGTACTTC.

This clonotype was counted at least ten times. The chain uses TRBV4-3 and TRBJ1-2; D uncertain. This CDR3 contains 14 residues. Trimming took 0 bases from V and 1 from J, leaving 6 bases between them. Germline CDR1 LGHNA, CDR2 YSLEER. The CDR3: CASSQEWYNYGYTF. The CDR3, as DNA: TGCGCCAGCAGCCAAGAATGGTATAACTATGGCTACACCTTC.

This clonotype showed up many times. The chain combines TRBV7-9 with TRBJ2-3; maybe TRBD2 (5 bases). Germline CDR1 is SEHNR and CDR2 is FQNEAQ (reference sequence). V lost 5 bases and J lost 0, with 12 bases in between. The CDR3 sequence is 15 residues long. The CDR3 DNA is TGTGCCAGCAGCCCCCTCGGCGGGAGCACAGATACGCAGTATTTT. It translates to CASSPLGGSTDTQYF.

This chain uses TRBV5-1 with TRBJ1-2, with 7 bases lining up with TRBD1. This CDR3 contains 14 residues. The V gene's germline CDR1 is SGHRS and CDR2 YFSETQ. V lost 3 bases to trimming and J lost 1 base; unmatched junction nucleotides: 3. CDR3: CASSSGQHNYGYTF. CDR3 coding DNA: TGCGCCAGCAGCTCGGGACAGCATAACTATGGCTACACCTTC.